The 28 T cell receptor beta chains listed next were all sequenced from one sample in a study of T cells after yellow fever vaccination (dated by TCRdb to 2018 to 2020). The intended sense of this specimen's treatment or condition label: live attenuated yellow fever vaccine strain. Library preparation used 5' RACE. The data were produced on an Illumina HiSeq 2500. The raw public reads went through TCRdb reprocessing: fastp at Q25, MiXCR clone calling, in-frame beta chains kept. Entries that share a CDR3 protein sequence are merged under the most common genes and DNA. Across this sample there are around 350,000 distinct CDR3 sequences, with about 9.9% seen only once. Roughly 18% of the sample belongs to the ten largest clones. The source was PBMCs, collected on the day of the first yellow fever vaccination. These receptors all stem from a man between 18 and 29 years old who received the YFV17D yellow fever vaccine.

This clonotype has just a few counts. CDR3 DNA sequence: TGTGCCAGCAATGAGGGCGGGACCACCGGGGAGCTGTTTTTT. Translation: CASNEGGTTGELFF. The J gene is TRBJ2-2, the V gene TRBV2, with D perhaps TRBD2 (6 bases). The CDR3 extends over 14 amino acids. Trimming took 7 bases from V and 4 from J, leaving 13 bases between them. CDR1 and CDR2 (germline): SNHLY, FYNNEI.

This clonotype appeared a few times. The chain has TRBV5-5 and TRBJ2-1; TRBD2 is a possible D gene (5 bases). Germline V lookup: CDR1 SGHKS, CDR2 YYEKEE (reference sequence). CDR3 length equals 15 residues. Trimming stripped 1 base from V and 7 bases from J, with 15 bases between. Written as DNA, the CDR3 is TGTGCCAGCAGCTTGTCGCGGGTTGGTTGGAATGAGCAGTTCTTC. It encodes CASSLSRVGWNEQFF.

In this sample, this clonotype turned up many times. The rearrangement uses TRBV6-5 and TRBJ1-3; D is unclear. The ends were cut back, 11 bases at V and 0 bases at J, with 8 bases in the middle. The CDR3 is 12 residues long. Looked up from germline, CDR1 is MNHEY and CDR2 is SVGAGI. As DNA, the CDR3 is TGTGCCGCCGGGGACTCTGGAAACACCATATATTTT. This translates into CAAGDSGNTIYF.

This clonotype was seen a few times. The chain couples TRBV5-1 to TRBJ1-4; the D is unclear. CDR1 SGHRS and CDR2 YFSETQ come from the germline V gene. The V and J ends lost 4 bases and 4 bases respectively, with 14 bases between them. The CDR3 extends over 15 amino acids. The CDR3 nucleotides are TGCGCCAGCAGCACCCGACCGAGAGATAATGAAAAACTGTTTTTT. Translation gives CASSTRPRDNEKLFF.

This clonotype was seen more than once but under ten times. This rearrangement joins TRBV7-2 to TRBJ1-2, with 12 bases identical to TRBD1. The trim removed 5 bases at V and 5 bases at J, leaving 6 bases unmatched. Germline loops: CDR1 SGHTA, CDR2 FQGNSA. The CDR3 covers 15 residues. The CDR3 loop reads CASSQPGQGAYGYTF. The CDR3 nucleotides are TGTGCCAGCAGCCAACCGGGACAGGGGGCTTATGGCTACACCTTC.

This clonotype was picked up a small number of times. The chain employs TRBV12-3 or TRBV12-4 and TRBJ2-3, with D maybe TRBD2 (6 bases). V dropped 6 bases and J dropped 6 bases, with 16 bases sitting between them. The CDR3 has 14 residues. The CDR3 DNA reads TGTGCCAGCAGAAATGGAGGGGCAGGGGATACGCAGTATTTT. This encodes CASRNGGAGDTQYF.

This chain links TRBV6-5 with TRBJ2-1; 11 bases match TRBD2. Trimming at V came to 0 bases and at J to 3 bases, leaving 1 base not matched to a gene. Germline values: CDR1 MNHEY, CDR2 SVGAGI. The CDR3 covers 16 residues. In DNA, the CDR3 is TGTGCCAGCAGTTACTCGACTAGCGGGGACTACAATGAGCAGTTCTTC. Translated, it gives CASSYSTSGDYNEQFF.

In its sample, this clonotype was seen a few times. The chain has TRBV29-1 and TRBJ2-7, with unresolved D. The CDR3 sequence is 12 residues long. Germline-derived CDR1 and CDR2 are SQVTM and ANQGSEA. V lost 7 bases and J 5 bases, leaving 15 bases between the germline ends. CDR3 coding DNA: TGCAGCGCTAACTCAGGTACCAACGAGCAGTACTTC. This translates into CSANSGTNEQYF.

This clonotype was detected only a few times. J is TRBJ2-2 and V is TRBV12-3 or TRBV12-4; D is uncertain. CDR3 length equals 15 residues. The ends were cut back, 5 bases at V and 4 bases at J, with 14 bases in the middle. CDR3: CASSQSVSTTGELFF. The CDR3 DNA follows: TGTGCCAGCAGTCAATCGGTATCTACCACCGGGGAGCTGTTTTTT.

This clonotype showed up just a few times. The J gene is TRBJ1-1, the V gene TRBV4-2, with D perhaps matching TRBD1 (5 bases). CDR3 length: 12 amino acids. The V end was cut by 0 bases, the J end by 9 bases, with 8 bases between. Germline lookup yields CDR1 LGHNA and CDR2 YNFKEQ. Here the CDR3 DNA reads TGTGCCAGCAGCCAAGACAGGGAGAAAGCTTTCTTT. It translates to CASSQDREKAFF.

This clonotype was recorded a few times. V is TRBV20-1 and J is TRBJ1-4; 8 nucleotides match TRBD1. The V gene end was trimmed by 5 bases and the J gene end by 0 bases; junction bases not matched to a gene: 5. Germline CDR1 reads DFQATT; CDR2 reads SNEGSKA (reference sequence). This CDR3 region has 15 residues. The CDR3: CSARQGPPTNEKLFF. The CDR3 DNA is TGCAGTGCTCGACAGGGGCCTCCAACTAATGAAAAACTGTTTTTT.

This clonotype was detected many times. V gene TRBV27 combines with J gene TRBJ2-5, with 10 bases fitting TRBD2. Unmatched junction bases numbered 15, after V lost 5 bases and J lost 3 bases. Germline CDR1 and CDR2: MNHEY and SMNVEV (reference sequence). The CDR3 sequence is 18 residues long. Written as DNA, the CDR3 is TGTGCCAGCAGTGGTCGAGGACTAGCGGTTTTTGATAAAGAGACCCAGTACTTC. It codes for CASSGRGLAVFDKETQYF.

This clonotype appeared a few times. This chain connects TRBV25-1 to TRBJ1-2, with D tentatively TRBD1 (5 bases). This CDR3 contains 14 residues. The V gene's germline CDR1 is MGHDK and CDR2 SYGVNS. V gave up 6 bases and J gave up 8 bases, with 19 bases separating them. CDR3 protein: CASRVQGLAGGYTF. In DNA form, the CDR3 reads TGTGCCAGCAGGGTTCAGGGTCTGGCTGGGGGCTACACCTTC.

The chain employs TRBV7-9 and TRBJ1-2, with 7 bases aligning to TRBD1. Losses at the gene ends were 4 bases for V and 2 bases for J; bases not matched to a gene: 7. CDR3 length: 15 amino acids. Germline V lookup: CDR1 SEHNR, CDR2 FQNEAQ (reference sequence). The CDR3 DNA reads as TGTGCCAGCAGCTCCCAGACAGGGTTCAACTATGGCTACACCTTC. This gives the protein CASSSQTGFNYGYTF.

V and J are TRBV19 and TRBJ1-1; D is possibly TRBD1 (5 bases). The CDR3 contains 17 residues. Germline V gene lookup returns CDR1 LNHDA and CDR2 SQIVND (reference sequence). Trimming cost V 0 bases and J 1 base, with 15 bases left between them. For the CDR3, the DNA is TGTGCCAGTAGTATAGATCAAAAATCGAGGGGGAACACTGAAGCTTTCTTT. Translated: CASSIDQKSRGNTEAFF.

This clonotype appeared a few times. In DNA, the CDR3 is TGTGCCAGCAGTACACCCAACTATGGCTACACCTTC. Translated, it gives CASSTPNYGYTF. V gene TRBV6-6 combines with J gene TRBJ1-2; D is uncertain. The V gene lost 5 bases and the J gene lost 2 bases, with 6 bases spanning the gap. This CDR3 region has 12 residues. Germline V gene sequence: CDR1 MNHNY, CDR2 SVGAGI (reference sequence).

In this sample, this clonotype turned up many times. V and J are TRBV4-3 and TRBJ2-2, with 8 bases that match TRBD1. Per germline, CDR1 LGHNA and CDR2 YSLEER. J was trimmed by 4 bases and V by 0 bases; bases with no gene match: 7. CDR3 length: 17 amino acids. CDR3 DNA: TGCGCCAGCAGCCAAGATAGTCGGACAGGGAGCACCGGGGAGCTGTTTTTT. It specifies CASSQDSRTGSTGELFF.

Ten or more counts support this clonotype. The V call is TRBV5-1, the J call TRBJ2-2; 9 nucleotides align to TRBD1. CDR3 length: 15 amino acids. The trim removed 4 bases at V and 4 bases at J, leaving 5 bases unmatched. From germline, CDR1 is SGHRS and CDR2 YFSETQ. CDR3 sequence: CASSPDRGITGELFF. For the CDR3, the DNA is TGCGCCAGCAGCCCGGACAGGGGTATCACCGGGGAGCTGTTTTTT.

This clonotype was seen more than once but under ten times. V usage is TRBV30 and J usage is TRBJ2-5, with a possible D match to TRBD1 (7 bases). Germline loops: CDR1 GTSNPN, CDR2 SVGIG (reference sequence). Trimming left V 2 bases short and J 3 bases short, with 16 bases between. This CDR3 has 15 residues. The CDR3 spells CAWSSGGYRKETQYF. In nucleotides, the CDR3 is TGTGCCTGGAGTTCAGGGGGGTACAGAAAAGAGACCCAGTACTTC. The full variable domain, with the rest looked up from reference TRBV30 and TRBJ2-5, is SQTIHQWPATLVQPVGSPLSLECTVEGTSNPNLYWYRQAAGRGLQLLFYSVGIGQISSEVPQNLSASRPQDRQFILSSKKLLLSDSGFYLCAWSSGGYRKETQYFGPGTRLLVL.

The chain couples TRBV9 to TRBJ1-2, with TRBD1 matching 9 bases. CDR1 SGDLS and CDR2 YYNGEE come from the germline V gene. The J segment lost 0 bases and the V segment lost 6 bases, leaving 6 bases of the junction unmatched. The CDR3 totals 15 residues. CDR3 region: CASTKGQGANYGYTF. The CDR3 region has the DNA TGTGCCAGCACCAAGGGACAGGGAGCTAACTATGGCTACACCTTC.

The V and J genes are TRBV2 and TRBJ1-5; TRBD1 agrees at 8 bases. Unmatched junction bases numbered 7, after V lost 4 bases and J lost 2 bases. Germline CDR1 and CDR2: SNHLY and FYNNEI. This CDR3 is 16 amino acids long. CDR3 protein: CASSAEWGQGNQPQHF. The CDR3 DNA follows: TGTGCCAGCAGTGCCGAGTGGGGACAGGGCAATCAGCCCCAGCATTTT.

This clonotype was found a few times. The chain joins TRBV19 to TRBJ1-5, with 11 bases lining up with TRBD1. The CDR3 length is 17 residues. The V segment lost 3 bases and the J segment 6 bases; nucleotides outside the gene matches: 10. Germline CDR1 is LNHDA and CDR2 is SQIVND (reference sequence). DNA of the CDR3: TGTGCCAGTAGTATTGGGTTTCGGACAGGGGGCGGTCAGCCCCAGCATTTT. Protein: CASSIGFRTGGGQPQHF.

J is TRBJ1-2 and V is TRBV5-1; D call uncertain. The ends were cut back, 0 bases at V and 8 bases at J, with 8 bases in the middle. This CDR3 has 12 amino acids. CDR1 and CDR2 from the germline V gene are SGHRS and YFSETQ. CDR3 nucleotide sequence: TGCGCCAGCAGCTTGGCTGCAGACGGCTACACCTTC. This gives the protein CASSLAADGYTF.

This clonotype was seen only a few times. The V call is TRBV13, the J call TRBJ2-3; TRBD2 aligns across 12 bases. The junction had 7 bases not matched to a gene; V was cut back by 5 bases and J by 4 bases. The germline CDR1 and CDR2 sequences are PRHDT and FYEKMQ (reference sequence). There are 16 residues in the CDR3. The CDR3 spells CASSRRTSGDADTQYF. The CDR3 nucleotides read TGTGCCAGCAGCCGGAGGACTAGCGGGGACGCAGATACGCAGTATTTT.

V is TRBV10-3 and J is TRBJ1-5; tentatively, D is TRBD1 (5 bases). V was cut by 8 bases and J by 7 bases, with 18 bases left in between. The germline V gene encodes CDR1 ENHRY and CDR2 SYGVKD. The CDR3 loop spans 14 amino acids. The CDR3 DNA is TGTGCCATCGGGGAACAGGTCGGTTCCCAGCCCCAGCATTTT. It specifies CAIGEQVGSQPQHF.

The table lists this clonotype with a few counts. The V call is TRBV5-1, the J call TRBJ2-5; D is ambiguous. Trimming took 6 bases from V and 1 from J, leaving 7 bases between them. The V gene's germline CDR1 is SGHRS and CDR2 YFSETQ. This CDR3 contains 12 residues. The CDR3 DNA reads TGCGCCAGCACGGCATCCCAAGAGACCCAGTACTTC. Residues: CASTASQETQYF.

The V and J genes are TRBV4-2 and TRBJ1-5; tentatively, D is TRBD1 (5 bases). The V gene's germline CDR1 is LGHNA and CDR2 YNFKEQ. The CDR3 spans 15 residues. Trimming removed 2 bases from V and 5 bases from J, with 13 bases in between. DNA of the CDR3: TGTGCCAGCAGCCAACGGGGGAAGGTAGATCAGCCCCAGCATTTT. Amino acid sequence: CASSQRGKVDQPQHF.

This chain connects TRBV5-1 to TRBJ1-6; 8 bases are shared with TRBD1. Germline CDR1 SGHRS, CDR2 YFSETQ. The CDR3 extends over 15 amino acids. V trimming: 0 bases; J trimming: 6 bases; junction bases outside the gene matches: 2. For the CDR3, the DNA is TGCGCCAGCAGCTTGGAGACAGGGGCTAATTCACCCCTCCACTTT. Its translation: CASSLETGANSPLHF.